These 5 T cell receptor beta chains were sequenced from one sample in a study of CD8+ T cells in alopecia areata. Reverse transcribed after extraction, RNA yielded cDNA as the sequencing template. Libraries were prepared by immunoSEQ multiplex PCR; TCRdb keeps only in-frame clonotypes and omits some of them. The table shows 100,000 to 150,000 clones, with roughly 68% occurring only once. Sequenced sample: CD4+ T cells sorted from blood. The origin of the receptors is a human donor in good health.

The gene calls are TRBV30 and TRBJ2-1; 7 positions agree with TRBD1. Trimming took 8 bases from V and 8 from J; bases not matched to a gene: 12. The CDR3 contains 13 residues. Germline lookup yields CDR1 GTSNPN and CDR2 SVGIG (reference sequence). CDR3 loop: CARGLGAVDEQFF. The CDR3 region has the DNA TGTGCCAGGGGGCTGGGGGCTGTCGATGAGCAGTTCTTC. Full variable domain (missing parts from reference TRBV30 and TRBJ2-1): SQTIHQWPATLVQPVGSPLSLECTVEGTSNPNLYWYRQAAGRGLQLLFYSVGIGQISSEVPQNLSASRPQDRQFILSSKKLLLSDSGFYLCARGLGAVDEQFFGPGTRLTVL.

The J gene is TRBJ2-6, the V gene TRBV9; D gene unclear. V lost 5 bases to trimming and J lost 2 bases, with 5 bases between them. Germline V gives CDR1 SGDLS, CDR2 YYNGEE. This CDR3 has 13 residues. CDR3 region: CASSGPGANVLTF. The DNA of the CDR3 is TGTGCCAGCAGTGGCCCTGGGGCCAACGTCCTGACTTTC.

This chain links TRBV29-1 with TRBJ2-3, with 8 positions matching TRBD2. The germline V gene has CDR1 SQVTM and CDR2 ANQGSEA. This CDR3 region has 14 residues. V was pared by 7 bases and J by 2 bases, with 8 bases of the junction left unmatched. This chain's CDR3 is CSARGGENTDTQYF. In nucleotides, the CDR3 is TGCAGCGCCCGGGGGGGGGAGAACACAGATACGCAGTATTTT.

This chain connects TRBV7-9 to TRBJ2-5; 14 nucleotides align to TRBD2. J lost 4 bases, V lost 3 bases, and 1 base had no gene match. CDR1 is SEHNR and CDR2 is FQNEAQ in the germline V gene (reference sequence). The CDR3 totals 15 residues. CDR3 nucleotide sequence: TGTGCCAGCAGCTTGGGACTAGCGGGGGCAGAGACCCAGTACTTC. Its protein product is CASSLGLAGAETQYF.

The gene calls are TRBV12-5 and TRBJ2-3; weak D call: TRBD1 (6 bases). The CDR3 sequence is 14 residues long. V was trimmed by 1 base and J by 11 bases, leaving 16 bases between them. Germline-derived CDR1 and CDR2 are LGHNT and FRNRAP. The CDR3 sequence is CASGLGEQGSRQYF. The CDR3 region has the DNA TGTGCTAGTGGTTTGGGGGAACAGGGCAGTAGGCAGTATTTT.